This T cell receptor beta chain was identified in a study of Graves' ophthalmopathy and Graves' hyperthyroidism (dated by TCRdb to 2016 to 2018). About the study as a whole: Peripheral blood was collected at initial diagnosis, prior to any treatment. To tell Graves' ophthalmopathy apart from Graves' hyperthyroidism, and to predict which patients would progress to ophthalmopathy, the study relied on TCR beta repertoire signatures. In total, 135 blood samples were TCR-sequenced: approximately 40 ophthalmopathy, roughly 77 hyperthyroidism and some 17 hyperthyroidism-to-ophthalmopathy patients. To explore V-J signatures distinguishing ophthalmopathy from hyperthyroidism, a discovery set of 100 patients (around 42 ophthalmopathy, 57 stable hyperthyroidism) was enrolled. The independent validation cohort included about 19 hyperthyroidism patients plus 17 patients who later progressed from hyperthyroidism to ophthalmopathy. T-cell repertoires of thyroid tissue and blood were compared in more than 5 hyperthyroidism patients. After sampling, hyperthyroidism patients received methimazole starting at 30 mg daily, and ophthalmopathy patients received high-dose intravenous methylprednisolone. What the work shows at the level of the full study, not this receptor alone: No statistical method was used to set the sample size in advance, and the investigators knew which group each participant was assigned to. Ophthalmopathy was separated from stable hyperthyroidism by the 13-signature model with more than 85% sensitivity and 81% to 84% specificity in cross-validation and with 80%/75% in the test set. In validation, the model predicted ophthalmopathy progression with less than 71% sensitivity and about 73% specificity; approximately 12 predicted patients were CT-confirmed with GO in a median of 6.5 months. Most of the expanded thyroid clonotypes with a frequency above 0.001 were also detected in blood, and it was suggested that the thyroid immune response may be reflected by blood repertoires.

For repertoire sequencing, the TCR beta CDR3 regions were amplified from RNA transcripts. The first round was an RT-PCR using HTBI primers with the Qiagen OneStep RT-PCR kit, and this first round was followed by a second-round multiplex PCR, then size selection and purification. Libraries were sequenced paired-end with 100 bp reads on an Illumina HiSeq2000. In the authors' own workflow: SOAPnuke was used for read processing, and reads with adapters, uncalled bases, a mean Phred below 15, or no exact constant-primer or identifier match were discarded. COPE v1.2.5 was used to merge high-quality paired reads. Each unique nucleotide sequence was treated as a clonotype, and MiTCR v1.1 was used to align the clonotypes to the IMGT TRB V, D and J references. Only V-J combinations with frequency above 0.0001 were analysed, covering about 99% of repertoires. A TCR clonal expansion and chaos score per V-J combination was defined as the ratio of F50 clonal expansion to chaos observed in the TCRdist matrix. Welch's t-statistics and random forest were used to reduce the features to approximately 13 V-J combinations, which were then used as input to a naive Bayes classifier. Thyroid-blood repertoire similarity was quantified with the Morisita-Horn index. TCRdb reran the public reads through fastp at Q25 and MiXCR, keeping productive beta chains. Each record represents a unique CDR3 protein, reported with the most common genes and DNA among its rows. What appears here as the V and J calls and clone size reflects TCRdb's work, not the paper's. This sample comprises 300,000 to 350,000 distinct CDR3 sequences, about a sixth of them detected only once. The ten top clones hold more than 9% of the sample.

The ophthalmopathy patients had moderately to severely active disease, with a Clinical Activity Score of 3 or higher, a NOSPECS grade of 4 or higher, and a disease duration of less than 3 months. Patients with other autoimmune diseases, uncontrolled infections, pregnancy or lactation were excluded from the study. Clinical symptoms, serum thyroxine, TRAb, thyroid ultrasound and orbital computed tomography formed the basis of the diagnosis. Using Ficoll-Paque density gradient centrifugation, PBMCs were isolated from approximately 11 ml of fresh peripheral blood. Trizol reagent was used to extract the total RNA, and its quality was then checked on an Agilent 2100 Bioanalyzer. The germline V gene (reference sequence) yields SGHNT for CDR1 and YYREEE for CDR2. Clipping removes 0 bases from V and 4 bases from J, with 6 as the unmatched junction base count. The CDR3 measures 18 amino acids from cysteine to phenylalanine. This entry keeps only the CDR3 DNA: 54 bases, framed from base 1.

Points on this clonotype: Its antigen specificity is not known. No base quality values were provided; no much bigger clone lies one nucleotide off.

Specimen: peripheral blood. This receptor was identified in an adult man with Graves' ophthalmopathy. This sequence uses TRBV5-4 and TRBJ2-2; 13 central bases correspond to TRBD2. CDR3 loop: CASSLGTSGSMVTGELFF. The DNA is TGTGCCAGCAGCTTGGGGACTAGCGGGAGTATGGTCACCGGGGAGCTGTTTTTT.